A selection of T cell receptor beta chains follows, all from one sample in a study of early T cells in non-severe SARS-CoV-2 infection. TCRdb re-called the 5' RACE reads through MiXCR, storing one row per CDR3 protein. The repertoire holds under 45,000 distinct CDR3 sequences, with about 5.2% as singletons. The sequenced sample was whole blood, obtained at baseline. These receptors all stem from an adult who was a healthcare worker with PCR-confirmed SARS-CoV-2 infection or an uninfected control (not recorded which). The CDR3 runs from the conserved cysteine through the conserved F or W. Fields, in order: D gene, V gene, clone size, CDR3 length, J gene, CDR3 DNA, CDR3 protein. A D gene is named only where the DNA matches it firmly. Clone sizes are given selectively: once, few, many, or a class where the clone is expanded.

d_call: TRBD1; v_call: TRBV6-2/TRBV6-3; clone_size: many; cdr3_length: 16; j_call: TRBJ2-1; cdr3_nt: TGTGCCAGCAGTTACTCGAGAGGGGGCCCCTACAATGAGCAGTTCTTC; cdr3_aa: CASSYSRGGPYNEQFF
d_call: -; v_call: TRBV18; clone_size: few; cdr3_length: 13; j_call: TRBJ1-1; cdr3_nt: TGTGCCAGCTCACCCCTTTACAGGGAGGAAGCTTTCTTT; cdr3_aa: CASSPLYREEAFF
d_call: -; v_call: TRBV18; clone_size: many; cdr3_length: 12; j_call: TRBJ1-1; cdr3_nt: TGTGCCAGCTCACCAGAGTACACTGAAGCTTTCTTT; cdr3_aa: CASSPEYTEAFF
d_call: -; v_call: TRBV7-2; clone_size: many; cdr3_length: 12; j_call: TRBJ2-2; cdr3_nt: TGTGCCAGCAGCTTACCGAGCGGGGAGCTGTTTTTT; cdr3_aa: CASSLPSGELFF
d_call: -; v_call: TRBV7-2; clone_size: once; cdr3_length: 18; j_call: TRBJ2-2; cdr3_nt: TGTGCCAGCAGCTTAGAGCCGATAGGGGACACAGGATGGCGGGAGCTGTTTTTT; cdr3_aa: CASSLEPIGDTGWRELFF
d_call: -; v_call: TRBV6-5; clone_size: many; cdr3_length: 15; j_call: TRBJ2-1; cdr3_nt: TGTGCCAGCAGTGGTTTAACGGGGGTTAAGAATGAGCAGTTCTTC; cdr3_aa: CASSGLTGVKNEQFF
d_call: -; v_call: TRBV10-3; clone_size: many; cdr3_length: 13; j_call: TRBJ2-1; cdr3_nt: TGTGCCATCACCCCGGGGGCCTATAATGAGCAGTTCTTC; cdr3_aa: CAITPGAYNEQFF
d_call: TRBD1; v_call: TRBV9; clone_size: many; cdr3_length: 16; j_call: TRBJ2-5; cdr3_nt: TGTGCCAGCAGCGTAGGTTTTTGGGACAGCCAAGAGACCCAGTACTTC; cdr3_aa: CASSVGFWDSQETQYF
d_call: -; v_call: TRBV7-2; clone_size: few; cdr3_length: 14; j_call: TRBJ1-2; cdr3_nt: TGTGCCAGCAGCTTAGCCGGCACCATTCGTGGCTACACCTTC; cdr3_aa: CASSLAGTIRGYTF
d_call: -; v_call: TRBV10-2; clone_size: many; cdr3_length: 13; j_call: TRBJ1-2; cdr3_nt: TGCGCCAGCAGTCAACAGGAGCGGGGTGGCTACACCTTC; cdr3_aa: CASSQQERGGYTF
d_call: -; v_call: TRBV20-1; clone_size: many; cdr3_length: 14; j_call: TRBJ1-2; cdr3_nt: TGCAGTGCTAGGGGGAACAGGATAGGCCATGGCTACACCTTC; cdr3_aa: CSARGNRIGHGYTF
d_call: -; v_call: TRBV30; clone_size: -; cdr3_length: 15; j_call: TRBJ2-7; cdr3_nt: TGTGCCTGGAGTGGGTTGCACGGTCGGAGCTACGAGCAGTACTTC; cdr3_aa: CAWSGLHGRSYEQYF
d_call: -; v_call: TRBV19; clone_size: many; cdr3_length: 13; j_call: TRBJ2-1; cdr3_nt: TGTGCCAGTCGAAGGGCGGGGATCGATGAGCAGTTCTTC; cdr3_aa: CASRRAGIDEQFF
d_call: -; v_call: TRBV28; clone_size: many; cdr3_length: 16; j_call: TRBJ2-5; cdr3_nt: TGTGCCAGCAGTTTATGGTCCTCGCAGAGCGGGTCGACCCAGTACTTC; cdr3_aa: CASSLWSSQSGSTQYF
d_call: -; v_call: TRBV6-2/TRBV6-3; clone_size: -; cdr3_length: 14; j_call: TRBJ1-1; cdr3_nt: TGTGCCAGCAGTTACGGGGCAGTTAACACTGAAGCTTTCTTT; cdr3_aa: CASSYGAVNTEAFF
d_call: TRBD2; v_call: TRBV7-9; clone_size: many; cdr3_length: 13; j_call: TRBJ2-7; cdr3_nt: TGTGCCAGCAGCCACGGGACTAGCGGGAGTCTGAACTTC; cdr3_aa: CASSHGTSGSLNF
d_call: TRBD1; v_call: TRBV6-5; clone_size: many; cdr3_length: 13; j_call: TRBJ1-1; cdr3_nt: TGTGCCAGCAGTTACTCCGTTGACAGGGGGGCTTTCTTT; cdr3_aa: CASSYSVDRGAFF
d_call: -; v_call: TRBV4-1; clone_size: -; cdr3_length: 15; j_call: TRBJ2-3; cdr3_nt: TGCGCCAGCAGCCAACGGGACACTAGCACAGATACGCAGTATTTT; cdr3_aa: CASSQRDTSTDTQYF
d_call: TRBD2; v_call: TRBV20-1; clone_size: many; cdr3_length: 15; j_call: TRBJ2-4; cdr3_nt: TGCAGTGCTGGGGGACTAGCGGGAGCTGGGGTCATTCAGTACTTC; cdr3_aa: CSAGGLAGAGVIQYF
d_call: TRBD2; v_call: TRBV12-3/TRBV12-4; clone_size: many; cdr3_length: 16; j_call: TRBJ2-1; cdr3_nt: TGTGCCAGCAGTTTTATCGGCGGGAGGGCCTACAATGAGCAGTTCTTC; cdr3_aa: CASSFIGGRAYNEQFF